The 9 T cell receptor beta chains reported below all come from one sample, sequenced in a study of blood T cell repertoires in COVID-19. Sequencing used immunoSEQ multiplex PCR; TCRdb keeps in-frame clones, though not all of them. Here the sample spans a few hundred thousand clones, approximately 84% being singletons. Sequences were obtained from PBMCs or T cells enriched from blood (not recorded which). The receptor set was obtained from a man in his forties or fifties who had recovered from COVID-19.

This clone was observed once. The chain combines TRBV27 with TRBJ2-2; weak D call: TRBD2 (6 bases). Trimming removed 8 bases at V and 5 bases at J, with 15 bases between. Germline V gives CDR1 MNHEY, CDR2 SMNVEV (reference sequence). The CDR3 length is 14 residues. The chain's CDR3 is CASGQLGGTGELFF. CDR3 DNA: TGTGCCAGCGGCCAATTGGGGGGTACCGGGGAGCTGTTTTTT.

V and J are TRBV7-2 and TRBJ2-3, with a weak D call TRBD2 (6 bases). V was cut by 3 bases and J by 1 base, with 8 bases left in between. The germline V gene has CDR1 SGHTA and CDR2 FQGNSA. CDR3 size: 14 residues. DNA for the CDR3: TGTGCCAGCAGCTTTAGCGGACGCACAGATACGCAGTATTTT. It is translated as CASSFSGRTDTQYF.

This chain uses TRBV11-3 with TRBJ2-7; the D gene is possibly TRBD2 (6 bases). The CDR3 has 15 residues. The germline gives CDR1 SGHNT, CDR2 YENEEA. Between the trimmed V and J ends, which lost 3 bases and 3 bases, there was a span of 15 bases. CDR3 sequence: CASSFGGGRDYEQYF. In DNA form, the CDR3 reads TGTGCCAGCAGCTTTGGTGGGGGGAGAGACTACGAGCAGTACTTC. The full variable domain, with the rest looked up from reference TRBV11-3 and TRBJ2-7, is EAGVVQSPRYKIIEKKQPVAFWCNPISGHNTLYWYLQNLGQGPELLIRYENEEAVDDSQLPKDRFSAERLKGVDSTLKIQPAELGDSAVYLCASSFGGGRDYEQYFGPGTRLTVT.

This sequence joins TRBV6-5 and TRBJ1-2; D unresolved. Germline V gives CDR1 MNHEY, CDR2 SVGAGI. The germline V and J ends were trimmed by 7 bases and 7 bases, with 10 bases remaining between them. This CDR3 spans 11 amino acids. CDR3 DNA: TGTGCCAGCACATCAGGTGTTGGCTACACCTTC. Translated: CASTSGVGYTF.

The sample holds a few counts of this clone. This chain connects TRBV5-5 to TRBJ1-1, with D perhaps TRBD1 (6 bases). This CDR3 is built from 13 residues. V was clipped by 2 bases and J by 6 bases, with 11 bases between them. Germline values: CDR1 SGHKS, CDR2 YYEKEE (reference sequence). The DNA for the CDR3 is TGTGCCAGCAGCTTAATATCAGGGGCTGAAGCTTTCTTT. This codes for CASSLISGAEAFF.

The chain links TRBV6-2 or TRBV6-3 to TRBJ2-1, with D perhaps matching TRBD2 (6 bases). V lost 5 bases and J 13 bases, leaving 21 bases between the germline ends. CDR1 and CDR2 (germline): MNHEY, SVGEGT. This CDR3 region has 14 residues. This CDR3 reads CASSPTQSPGLQFF. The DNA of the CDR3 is TGTGCCAGCAGTCCAACCCAAAGCCCGGGACTTCAGTTCTTC.

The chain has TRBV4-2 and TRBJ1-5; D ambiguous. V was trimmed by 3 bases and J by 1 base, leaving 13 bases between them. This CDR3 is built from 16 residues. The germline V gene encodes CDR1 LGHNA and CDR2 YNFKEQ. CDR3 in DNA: TGTGCCAGCAGCCAGGGAGGTTTGGAGAGCAATCAGCCCCAGCATTTT. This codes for CASSQGGLESNQPQHF.

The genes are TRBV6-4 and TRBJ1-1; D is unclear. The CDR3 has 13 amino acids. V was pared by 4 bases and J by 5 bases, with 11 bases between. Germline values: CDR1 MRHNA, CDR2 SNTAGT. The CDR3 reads CASSANGGTEAFF. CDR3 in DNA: TGTGCCAGCAGTGCCAACGGAGGTACTGAAGCTTTCTTT.

CDR3 amino acids: CASSLVGTGGSEQYF. CDR3 coding DNA: TGTGCCAGCAGCTTAGTGGGGACAGGGGGCTCCGAGCAGTACTTC. The chain uses TRBV7-2 and TRBJ2-7; 12 positions agree with TRBD1. CDR3 length: 15 residues. Germline trimming cut 1 base from V and 6 bases from J; bases unmatched to any gene: 4. The germline V gene encodes CDR1 SGHTA and CDR2 FQGNSA.